Presented here are 26 T cell receptor beta chains from one specimen sequenced in a study of OX40 agonist ivuxolimab in advanced cancers. Sequencing used immunoSEQ multiplex PCR; TCRdb keeps in-frame clones, though not all of them. There are about 69,000 clones in the sample; roughly nine tenths occur only once, and about 6% lies in the top ten. The specimen was CD4+ or CD8+ T cells sorted from blood, collected in a trial of the OX40 agonist ivuxolimab. The receptor set was obtained from an adult with an advanced solid tumor such as melanoma, head and neck, liver or kidney cancer.

This sequence joins TRBV4-3 and TRBJ2-1; D call uncertain. The germline V gene has CDR1 LGHNA and CDR2 YSLEER. V was trimmed by 0 bases and J by 5 bases, leaving 8 bases between them. The CDR3 consists of 14 residues. Written as DNA, the CDR3 is TGCGCCAGCAGCCAAGATAGTCAGAACAATGAGCAGTTCTTC. It yields the protein CASSQDSQNNEQFF.

CDR3 DNA sequence: TGCGCCAGCAGCCATACTCGACTCCAGGTCCGGACTAACTATGGCTACACCTTC. It is translated as CASSHTRLQVRTNYGYTF. The gene calls are TRBV4-1 and TRBJ1-2; D gene uncertain. Germline V gives CDR1 MGHRA, CDR2 YSYEKL. V was cut by 3 bases and J by 0 bases, with 20 bases left in between. The CDR3 contains 18 residues.

The genes are TRBV14 and TRBJ2-1; no clear D gene. The CDR3 is 22 residues long. V lost 1 base, J lost 2 bases, and 30 bases lay in between. Germline loops: CDR1 SGHDN, CDR2 FVKESK. The CDR3 DNA sequence: TGTGCCAGCAGCCAAGCCTTTACGCCGAAACCTACTGGCCCCCTTCCCTACAATGAGCAGTTCTTC. Amino acid sequence: CASSQAFTPKPTGPLPYNEQFF.

This chain connects TRBV19 to TRBJ2-1; tentative D call: TRBD2 (6 bases). V dropped 1 base and J dropped 9 bases, with 16 bases sitting between them. From germline, CDR1 is LNHDA and CDR2 SQIVND (reference sequence). There are 15 residues in the CDR3. CDR3 bases: TGTGCCAGTAGTATAGGAGGAGGGTATGTTAGTGAGCAGTTCTTC. It is translated as CASSIGGGYVSEQFF.

V usage is TRBV19 and J usage is TRBJ1-5, with D possibly being TRBD1 (5 bases). V was cut by 7 bases and J by 2 bases, with 18 bases left in between. The CDR3 is 16 residues long. CDR1 and CDR2 from the germline V gene are LNHDA and SQIVND (reference sequence). The CDR3 loop is CASTPWAGTGNQPQHF. In DNA, the CDR3 is TGTGCCAGTACCCCATGGGCAGGGACGGGCAATCAGCCCCAGCATTTT.

This rearrangement joins TRBV27 to TRBJ2-7, with 8 bases that match TRBD1. Germline CDR1 is MNHEY and CDR2 is SMNVEV (reference sequence). V lost 5 bases, J lost 3 bases, and 6 bases stayed unmatched. CDR3 size: 14 residues. The chain's CDR3 is CASSRTGIDYEQYF. The DNA of the CDR3 is TGTGCCAGCAGTCGGACAGGGATCGACTACGAGCAGTACTTC.

The sample holds one count of this clone. V is TRBV27 and J is TRBJ2-7, with TRBD1 as a possible D gene (6 bases). There are 15 residues in the CDR3. Germline assignment: CDR1 MNHEY and CDR2 SMNVEV (reference sequence). Trimming took off 4 bases at V and 6 bases at J, with 19 bases between the two ends. The CDR3 loop is CASSWSTGRQGEQYF. The CDR3 nucleotides are TGTGCCAGCAGTTGGTCAACAGGGCGGCAGGGCGAGCAGTACTTC.

The rearrangement links TRBV7-9 to TRBJ2-6, with 8 positions matching TRBD1. CDR1 is SEHNR, CDR2 FQNEAQ, per germline (reference sequence). CDR3 length: 18 residues. Trimming took 1 base from V and 0 from J; bases not matched to a gene: 5. The CDR3 sequence is CASSLGTGNSSGANVLTF. CDR3 DNA: TGTGCCAGCAGCTTAGGGACAGGGAATTCCTCTGGGGCCAACGTCCTGACTTTC.

The CDR3 loop reads CASSLLSRYPSGRPTGELFF. In DNA, the CDR3 is TGTGCCAGCAGCCTGCTTTCCCGTTACCCTAGCGGGAGACCCACCGGGGAGCTGTTTTTT. The V and J genes are TRBV7-3 and TRBJ2-2; 10 nucleotides agree with TRBD2. CDR3 length: 20 amino acids. In germline, CDR1 is SGHTA, CDR2 FQGTGA. Trimming cost V 5 bases and J 4 bases; bases outside gene matches: 19.

As concerns this clone: The sample has other DNA sequences that encode this CDR3 too. V usage is TRBV19 and J usage is TRBJ1-2; TRBD1 matches at 8 bases. The germline V gene encodes CDR1 LNHDA and CDR2 SQIVND (reference sequence). The CDR3 covers 12 residues. V shed 11 bases and J 6 bases; nucleotides not matched to a gene: 8. This CDR3 is CASRAGGNGYTF. Written as DNA, the CDR3 is TGTGCCTCAAGAGCAGGGGGCAATGGCTACACCTTC.

This chain links TRBV7-9 with TRBJ1-4; no firm D call. CDR1 and CDR2 (germline): SEHNR, FQNEAQ (reference sequence). This CDR3 has 15 amino acids. V was cut by 6 bases and J by 3 bases, with 14 bases left in between. The CDR3 spells CASSWSGGPNEKLFF. CDR3 sequence (DNA): TGTGCCAGCAGTTGGTCAGGCGGACCTAATGAAAAACTGTTTTTT.

V and J are TRBV28 and TRBJ1-1; possible D gene TRBD1, 5 bases. This CDR3 spans 17 amino acids. Germline-derived CDR1 and CDR2 are MDHEN and SYDVKM. Trimming took 6 bases from V and 0 from J, leaving 20 bases between them. CDR3 residues: CASRPTEDTTVNTEAFF. Written as DNA, the CDR3 is TGTGCCAGCAGACCAACAGAGGACACTACAGTGAACACTGAAGCTTTCTTT.

The chain recombines TRBV5-8 with TRBJ2-1; a possible D gene is TRBD2 (7 bases). This CDR3 is built from 17 residues. The germline V and J ends were trimmed by 2 bases and 0 bases, with 15 bases remaining between them. Germline lookup yields CDR1 SGHTS and CDR2 YDEGEE. The CDR3 spells CASSLTGGGGSYNEQFF. The CDR3 region has the DNA TGTGCCAGCAGCTTAACGGGAGGAGGGGGCTCCTACAATGAGCAGTTCTTC.

On this clone itself: At the DNA level, this CDR3 is encoded by other sequences in the same sample as well. The gene calls are TRBV9 and TRBJ1-5; D is unresolved. Germline loops: CDR1 SGDLS, CDR2 YYNGEE. The CDR3 has 15 residues. Trimming removed 0 bases at V and 0 bases at J, with 7 bases between. For the CDR3, the DNA is TGTGCCAGCAGCGTAGCTGGGGATAGCAATCAGCCCCAGCATTTT. Its protein is CASSVAGDSNQPQHF.

J is TRBJ1-2 and V is TRBV7-9, with unresolved D. The CDR3 loop spans 13 amino acids. V lost 4 bases to trimming and J lost 4 bases, with 10 bases between them. Germline-derived CDR1 and CDR2 are SEHNR and FQNEAQ (reference sequence). CDR3 in DNA: TGTGCCAGCAGCTCGGACCCTGTCTATGGCTACACCTTC. Its protein product is CASSSDPVYGYTF.

The gene calls are TRBV27 and TRBJ1-5, with 8 bases identical to TRBD1. The CDR3 spans 18 residues. V shed 3 bases, J shed 2 bases, and the junction held 12 bases outside the gene matches. From germline, CDR1 is MNHEY and CDR2 SMNVEV (reference sequence). CDR3 region: CASSFLGPGGEGNQPQHF. The CDR3 bases are TGTGCCAGCAGTTTTCTCGGCCCAGGGGGCGAGGGCAATCAGCCCCAGCATTTT.

The rearrangement uses TRBV27 and TRBJ1-4; TRBD1 might be the D (5 bases). This CDR3 has 15 residues. V lost 3 bases and J lost 8, with 16 bases in between. Germline V gives CDR1 MNHEY, CDR2 SMNVEV (reference sequence). CDR3 sequence reads: CASSFGGGKGEKLFF. CDR3 DNA sequence: TGTGCCAGCAGTTTTGGGGGGGGAAAGGGGGAAAAACTGTTTTTT.

The V and J genes are TRBV9 and TRBJ1-1; TRBD1 is a possible D gene (6 bases). CDR1 and CDR2 from the germline V gene are SGDLS and YYNGEE. The V end lost 0 bases, the J end lost 7 bases, and 7 bases lay between the germline ends. This CDR3 contains 12 residues. The CDR3, as DNA: TGTGCCAGCAGCGTAGGGGGGCGTGAAGCTTTCTTT. Translated: CASSVGGREAFF.

This clone has just one count. V and J are TRBV19 and TRBJ2-2; no clear D. Germline V gene data show CDR1 as LNHDA and CDR2 as SQIVND (reference sequence). The CDR3 contains 12 residues. V lost 6 bases to trimming and J lost 7 bases, with 9 bases between them. The CDR3 here is CASRKPGGELFF. The CDR3 DNA follows: TGTGCCAGTAGGAAACCCGGCGGGGAGCTGTTTTTT.

The genes are TRBV19 and TRBJ2-7; tentatively, D is TRBD1 or TRBD2 (5 bases each). This CDR3 contains 16 residues. V lost 5 bases, J lost 2 bases, and 19 bases lay in between. CDR1 is LNHDA and CDR2 is SQIVND in the germline V gene (reference sequence). The DNA for the CDR3 is TGTGCCAGTAGTTCCCCCTGGACCGGGGCGACCTACGAGCAGTACTTC. The encoded protein is CASSSPWTGATYEQYF.

This clone showed up just a few times. V and J are TRBV14 and TRBJ2-7; TRBD2 matches 7 bases. Germline V lookup: CDR1 SGHDN, CDR2 FVKESK. Trimming took 4 bases from V and 0 from J; bases not matched to a gene: 6. CDR3 length: 15 residues. This chain's CDR3 is CASSRSGASSYEQYF. For the CDR3, the DNA is TGTGCCAGCAGCCGGAGCGGGGCGAGCTCCTACGAGCAGTACTTC. The variable domain in full, with the rest retrieved from reference TRBV14 and TRBJ2-7, is EAGVTQFPSHSVIEKGQTVTLRCDPISGHDNLYWYRRVMGKEIKFLLHFVKESKQDESGMPNNRFLAERTGGTYSTLKVQPAELEDSGVYFCASSRSGASSYEQYFGPGTRLTVT.

The rearrangement links TRBV6-5 to TRBJ1-3, with D perhaps TRBD1 (6 bases). The germline V gene encodes CDR1 MNHEY and CDR2 SVGAGI. Trimming stripped 6 bases from V and 0 bases from J, with 9 bases between. The CDR3 length is 14 residues. CDR3 region: CASSGTLSGNTIYF. DNA of the CDR3: TGTGCCAGCAGCGGGACACTCTCTGGAAACACCATATATTTT.

The chain couples TRBV4-2 to TRBJ2-7; tentatively, D is TRBD1 (6 bases). The germline CDR1 and CDR2 sequences are LGHNA and YNFKEQ. The CDR3 extends over 15 amino acids. V was cut by 0 bases and J by 1 base, with 10 bases left in between. The CDR3 here is CASSQETGPSYEQYF. DNA of the CDR3: TGTGCCAGCAGCCAAGAAACAGGGCCTTCCTACGAGCAGTACTTC.

The gene calls are TRBV4-3 and TRBJ2-1; the D gene is possibly TRBD2 (5 bases). Germline loops: CDR1 LGHNA, CDR2 YSLEER. The V gene lost 0 bases and the J gene lost 2 bases, with 11 bases spanning the gap. The CDR3 totals 16 residues. This CDR3 is CASSQESGGPYNEQFF. The CDR3 coding sequence is TGCGCCAGCAGCCAAGAGTCCGGAGGCCCCTACAATGAGCAGTTCTTC.

The V call is TRBV19, the J call TRBJ1-5; D uncertain. There are 14 residues in the CDR3. V lost 5 bases and J lost 4, with 12 bases in between. Germline CDR1 reads LNHDA; CDR2 reads SQIVND (reference sequence). The CDR3 DNA reads as TGTGCCAGTAGTCCCTCCCCGGGGAATCAGCCCCAGCATTTT. Protein sequence: CASSPSPGNQPQHF.

The chain recombines TRBV12-5 with TRBJ2-1; 8 nucleotides align to TRBD2. Germline V gene data show CDR1 as LGHNT and CDR2 as FRNRAP. CDR3 length: 15 residues. J was trimmed by 7 bases and V by 5 bases; bases with no gene match: 10. CDR3 DNA: TGTGCTAGTGGTCCGACCGGGACTAGTCTGAATGAGCAGTTCTTC. This codes for CASGPTGTSLNEQFF.